These 15 T cell receptor beta chains were sequenced from one sample in a study of cytomegalovirus exposure and HLA in healthy donors. The PCR employed 60 Vbeta primers together with 13 Jbeta primers. The assay was immunoSEQ multiplex PCR, and TCRdb's table has in-frame clones only and misses some. Here the sample spans 150,000 to 200,000 clones, 82% being singletons. Source material: PBMCs. The receptor set was obtained from a girl aged 10 to 17 in good health and CMV-seropositive.

The chain has TRBV27 and TRBJ2-7; D is ambiguous. The CDR3 has 14 residues. Per the germline V gene, CDR1 is MNHEY and CDR2 is SMNVEV (reference sequence). The germline V and J ends were trimmed by 2 bases and 1 base, with 9 bases remaining between them. This CDR3 reads CASSLDSLSYEQYF. The CDR3 DNA reads TGTGCCAGCAGTTTAGACTCGTTGTCCTACGAGCAGTACTTC.

This clone was seen a few times. The chain uses TRBV7-9 and TRBJ1-4; 8 nucleotides align to TRBD1. Germline V gives CDR1 SEHNR, CDR2 FQNEAQ (reference sequence). The CDR3 is 18 residues long. V shed 5 bases, J shed 1 base, and the junction held 12 bases outside the gene matches. The CDR3: CASSPLGGQEETNEKLFF. CDR3 in DNA: TGTGCCAGCAGCCCATTAGGGGGACAGGAGGAAACTAATGAAAAACTGTTTTTT. Full variable domain (outside the CDR3, taken from reference TRBV7-9 and TRBJ1-4): DTGVSQNPRHKITKRGQNVTFRCDPISEHNRLYWYRQTLGQGPEFLTYFQNEAQLEKSRLLSDRFSAERPKGSFSTLEIQRTEQGDSAMYLCASSPLGGQEETNEKLFFGSGTQLSVL.

The V gene is TRBV6-5, the J gene TRBJ1-5, with D maybe TRBD1 (6 bases). V was clipped by 5 bases and J by 3 bases, with 11 bases between them. Germline lookup yields CDR1 MNHEY and CDR2 SVGAGI. This CDR3 comprises 14 residues. The DNA for the CDR3 is TGTGCCAGCAGTCTTAGGGGGTCCAATCAGCCCCAGCATTTT. This translates into CASSLRGSNQPQHF.

The J gene is TRBJ1-1, the V gene TRBV29-1, with D unresolved. The V end lost 0 bases, the J end lost 5 bases, and 10 bases lay between the germline ends. CDR1 is SQVTM and CDR2 is ANQGSEA in the germline V gene. CDR3 size: 13 residues. The CDR3 nucleotides are TGCAGCGTTGAAGATGAACAGAAAACTGAAGCTTTCTTT. Translated, it gives CSVEDEQKTEAFF.

V and J are TRBV28 and TRBJ2-7, with 7 nucleotides matching TRBD1. The CDR3 has 14 amino acids. The ends lost 4 bases at V and 9 bases at J; junction bases unmatched: 12. Germline-derived CDR1 and CDR2 are MDHEN and SYDVKM. In DNA, the CDR3 is TGTGCCAGCAGTTCCCCCGGACAGGCTACTGTGCAGTACTTC. Its protein is CASSSPGQATVQYF.

The V and J genes are TRBV27 and TRBJ1-1; D call uncertain. Trimming stripped 1 base from V and 6 bases from J, with 15 bases between. The CDR3 spans 15 residues. CDR1 and CDR2 (germline): MNHEY, SMNVEV (reference sequence). The CDR3 sequence: CASSLLAGSAPEAFF. CDR3 bases: TGTGCCAGCAGTTTATTGGCAGGTTCCGCCCCTGAAGCTTTCTTT.

The J gene is TRBJ1-5, the V gene TRBV7-8; TRBD1 aligns across 7 bases. The germline gives CDR1 SGHVS, CDR2 FQNEAQ. CDR3 size: 14 residues. Trimming removed 2 bases from V and 8 bases from J; junction bases left unmatched: 6. This CDR3 is CASSLRGPGEPQHF. The CDR3 DNA reads as TGTGCCAGCAGCTTAAGGGGGCCAGGGGAGCCCCAGCATTTT.

This clone was detected only once. V usage is TRBV29-1 and J usage is TRBJ2-1; the match to TRBD1 covers 8 bases. The CDR3 is 13 amino acids. Germline CDR1 reads SQVTM; CDR2 reads ANQGSEA. Trimming cost V 8 bases and J 4 bases; bases outside gene matches: 7. This chain's CDR3 is CSSTGDRYNEQFF. In DNA, the CDR3 is TGCAGCTCGACAGGGGATCGGTACAATGAGCAGTTCTTC.

This clone was counted a few times. The chain is built from TRBV19 and TRBJ1-1, with D tentatively TRBD1 (6 bases). Germline CDR1 reads LNHDA; CDR2 reads SQIVND (reference sequence). Trimming stripped 1 base from V and 0 bases from J, with 15 bases between. CDR3 length equals 17 residues. CDR3 in DNA: TGTGCCAGTAGTATAGCCACTGACAGGAGAATGAACACTGAAGCTTTCTTT. Translated: CASSIATDRRMNTEAFF.

The rearrangement uses TRBV7-3 and TRBJ2-1, with 8 bases identical to TRBD2. The CDR3 loop spans 17 amino acids. J lost 4 bases, V lost 2 bases, and 10 bases had no gene match. The germline gives CDR1 SGHTA, CDR2 FQGTGA. In DNA form, the CDR3 reads TGTGCCAGCAGCTTATGGGGTAGCGGGGCCCAATACAATGAGCAGTTCTTC. This encodes CASSLWGSGAQYNEQFF.

The V and J genes are TRBV5-5 and TRBJ1-2, with D maybe TRBD1 (5 bases). From germline, CDR1 is SGHKS and CDR2 YYEKEE (reference sequence). The CDR3 has 13 amino acids. V lost 0 bases and J lost 8, with 11 bases in between. CDR3 in amino acids: CASSLEGVGGYTF. CDR3 nucleotide sequence: TGTGCCAGCAGCTTGGAAGGGGTCGGAGGCTACACCTTC.

In this sample, this clone turned up once. The chain has TRBV19 and TRBJ2-2, with TRBD2 matching over 15 bases. J was trimmed by 7 bases and V by 5 bases; bases with no gene match: 8. Germline values: CDR1 LNHDA, CDR2 SQIVND (reference sequence). There are 17 residues in the CDR3. CDR3 coding DNA: TGTGCCAGTAGTTCCGCGGGACTAGCGGGGGGAATCGGGGAGCTGTTTTTT. Its protein product is CASSSAGLAGGIGELFF.

The chain couples TRBV4-1 to TRBJ2-7; D ambiguous. In germline, CDR1 is MGHRA, CDR2 YSYEKL. This CDR3 is built from 15 residues. Trimming removed 0 bases from V and 3 bases from J, with 12 bases in between. The CDR3: CASSQDGSGYYEQYF. For the CDR3, the DNA is TGCGCCAGCAGCCAAGATGGGTCAGGATACTACGAGCAGTACTTC.

The chain employs TRBV7-2 and TRBJ2-5; 10 nucleotides agree with TRBD2. Looked up from germline, CDR1 is SGHTA and CDR2 is FQGNSA. The CDR3 loop spans 16 amino acids. The V segment lost 5 bases and the J segment 5 bases; nucleotides outside the gene matches: 11. CDR3 sequence (DNA): TGTGCCAGCAGCGCCGCAGGGACTAGCGTTATCGAGACCCAGTACTTC. Translation gives CASSAAGTSVIETQYF.

The gene calls are TRBV7-9 and TRBJ2-1; 8 bases align to TRBD1. J gave up 7 bases and V 3 bases, and 11 bases lay outside the gene matches. In germline, CDR1 is SEHNR, CDR2 FQNEAQ (reference sequence). This CDR3 is built from 16 residues. The CDR3 sequence is CASSFNPTGARNEQFF. The CDR3 region has the DNA TGTGCCAGCAGCTTCAACCCGACAGGGGCGCGTAATGAGCAGTTCTTC.